Sequencing of this TCR beta chain was carried out in a study of T cell repertoires in cytomegalovirus infection. V was shortened by 4 bases and J by 3 bases, with 13 bases between the two germline ends. Per germline, CDR1 DFQATT and CDR2 SNEGSKA (reference sequence). The length of the CDR3 is 14 residues. A note on this clonotype: As yet, its antigen is unknown.

TCRdb independently ran MiXCR on the reads; one entry per CDR3 protein. The sample has about 830,000 distinct CDR3 sequences; approximately 30% are singletons. Sequenced here: cultured CD8+ T cells from PBMCs, sampled from culture after CMV antigen stimulation. The V and J genes are TRBV20-1 and TRBJ1-3, with D possibly TRBD1 on 6 matching bases. This TCR derives from a human donor in good health (CMV status not recorded). Some clones in this sample may be carry-over from other donors' samples. The CDR3, as DNA: TGCAGTGCTATCAGGGGAGGCTTTGGAAACACCATATATTTT. Translation gives CSAIRGGFGNTIYF.